The entry below describes one TCR beta chain. The TCR beta CDR3 regions underwent amplification using RNA transcripts as the source. HTBI primers were employed in a first-round RT-PCR of the TCR CDR3. TCRdb re-called the multiplex PCR reads through MiXCR, storing one row per CDR3 protein. The data contain about 760,000 distinct CDR3 sequences, roughly a third of them singletons. The data derive from a study of T cells in Graves' hyperthyroidism and ophthalmopathy. The CDR3 contains 15 residues. Germline CDR1 is LNHNV and CDR2 is YYDKDF (reference sequence). With 1 base clipped from V and 4 bases from J, the junction kept 4 bases outside the gene matches.

The TCR comes from a middle-aged woman with Graves' hyperthyroidism. The sample taken for sequencing was blood. This chain uses TRBV15 with TRBJ2-5; the match to TRBD2 covers 9 bases. The CDR3 is CATSRGTSVTETQYF. The CDR3 DNA follows: TGTGCCACCAGCAGAGGGACTAGCGTCACAGAGACCCAGTACTTC.